A selection of T cell receptor beta chains follows, all from one sample in a study of T cell responses to AZD1222 COVID-19 vaccine. Assay: immunoSEQ multiplex PCR; the TCRdb copy retains only in-frame clones and omits some. The sample holds 150,000 to 200,000 clones; approximately 93% are singletons and the top ten take around 1.6%. Source: peripheral blood, taken 28 days after the second AZD1222 dose. The receptors shown here come from an adult who received the AZD1222 COVID-19 vaccine. Each CDR3 is given with its conserved first and last residue. D genes are given only for firm matches. Clone size is given for some rows only: seen once, a few or many times, or a class if the clone is expanded.

V	size	D	J	DNA	CDR3
TRBV6-2/TRBV6-3	once	TRBD1	TRBJ1-2	TGTGCCAGCGGCCCTGGCCGACAGGGAAACTATGGCTACACCTTC	CASGPGRQGNYGYTF
TRBV6-5	-	TRBD1	TRBJ1-1	TGTGCCAGCAGTCCAAGGACAGGGAAGTTCGAAGCTTTCTTT	CASSPRTGKFEAFF
TRBV18	-	TRBD1	TRBJ2-7	TGTGCCAGCTCACCACCGGGACAGGGAAGTATCACCTACGAGCAGTACTTC	CASSPPGQGSITYEQYF
TRBV4-1	-	TRBD2	TRBJ2-1	TGCGCCAGCAGCCATATTGGAAGCGGGGGGGCATCCTACAATGAGCAGTTCTTC	CASSHIGSGGASYNEQFF
TRBV19	-	TRBD1	TRBJ1-3	TGTGCCAGTAGTACGGACAGGGGGCATTCTGGAAACACCATATATTTT	CASSTDRGHSGNTIYF
TRBV25-1	few	-	TRBJ1-4	TGTGCCAGCAGTGAATACGGGGGGCCTAATGAAAAACTGTTTTTT	CASSEYGGPNEKLFF
TRBV19	-	TRBD1	TRBJ2-7	TGTGCCAGTACCCCCGGGACAGGGGCCTACGAGCAGTACTTC	CASTPGTGAYEQYF
TRBV18	-	TRBD1	TRBJ2-5	TGTGCCAGCTCACCCCCACAGGGGGCAAGTGGAAGGGAGACCCAGTACTTC	CASSPPQGASGRETQYF
TRBV7-2	-	-	TRBJ2-6	TGTGCCAGCAGCTGGAGCTCTGGGGCCAACGTCCTGACTTTC	CASSWSSGANVLTF
TRBV6-1	-	TRBD1	TRBJ1-2	TGTGCCAGCAGTGCCCGGACAGGGGGCACCGTCAACTATGGCTACACCTTC	CASSARTGGTVNYGYTF
TRBV30	-	-	TRBJ1-5	TGTGCCTGGAGCGAGCCCGGAAGGCGTAATCAGCCCCAGCATTTT	CAWSEPGRRNQPQHF
TRBV9	-	-	TRBJ1-4	TGTGCCAGCAGCGCTACTATTTCGGACGTCGAAAAACTGTTTTTT	CASSATISDVEKLFF
TRBV7-9	-	TRBD1	TRBJ2-2	TGTGCCAGCAGCCTCGGGACAGGTCAGCGGGAGCTGTTTTTT	CASSLGTGQRELFF
TRBV19	-	TRBD1	TRBJ1-4	TGTGCCAGTAGTATGCCCCGGACAGGAGATGAAAAACTGTTTTTT	CASSMPRTGDEKLFF
TRBV7-8	-	TRBD1	TRBJ1-5	TGTGCCAGCAGCCCCGGGACAGGAGTTCGTAGCAATCAGCCCCAGCATTTT	CASSPGTGVRSNQPQHF
TRBV7-9	-	-	TRBJ1-3	TGTGCCAGCAGCTCACAGGGAACTCACTCTGGAAACACCATATATTTT	CASSSQGTHSGNTIYF
TRBV19	-	-	TRBJ2-1	TGTGCCAGTAGTACTTACAATGAGCAGTTCTTC	CASSTYNEQFF
TRBV15	-	-	TRBJ1-5	TGTGCCACCAGCCCAGGGGCGGGGACGGGTTCTCAGCCCCAGCATTTT	CATSPGAGTGSQPQHF
TRBV7-3	-	-	TRBJ2-2	TGTGCCAGCAGCTTAACAGGGTCCGGGGAGCTGTTTTTT	CASSLTGSGELFF
TRBV2	-	-	TRBJ2-1	TGTGCCAGCAGTGGTGGACTGGCCTACAATGAGCAGTTCTTC	CASSGGLAYNEQFF
TRBV6-2/TRBV6-3	-	-	TRBJ1-2	TGTGCCAGCAGTTTTGGAGGCTATGGCTACACCTTC	CASSFGGYGYTF
TRBV7-9	-	-	TRBJ1-2	TGTGCCAGCAGCTTCGGGGGTAGCAGCTCTAACTATGGCTACACCTTC	CASSFGGSSSNYGYTF
TRBV5-1	once	TRBD2	TRBJ2-7	TGCGCCAGCAGGTCACTAGCGGGACTCGGCGAGCAGTACTTC	CASRSLAGLGEQYF
TRBV11-2	-	TRBD1	TRBJ1-2	TGTGCCAGCAGCCTCCAGGGGGCAAGTAAATATGGCTACACCTTC	CASSLQGASKYGYTF
TRBV20-1	once	-	TRBJ1-2	TGCAGTGCTAGTCATCCGGGGTCTAACTATGGCTACACCTTC	CSASHPGSNYGYTF
TRBV30	-	-	TRBJ2-6	TGTGCCTGGAGTGTACTAGGGCGATCTGGGGCCAACGTCCTGACTTTC	CAWSVLGRSGANVLTF
TRBV12-3/TRBV12-4	-	-	TRBJ2-3	TGTGCCAGCAGCGAATACCGGGACTCACAGTATTTT	CASSEYRDSQYF
TRBV19	-	TRBD1	TRBJ2-2	TGTGCCACCCAAGAGATCCGGGCCAGGGGGTACACCGGGGAGCTGTTTTTT	CATQEIRARGYTGELFF
TRBV29-1	-	-	TRBJ1-2	TGCAGCGCGCTGACAGCGAACTATGGCTACACCTTC	CSALTANYGYTF
TRBV7-2	-	-	TRBJ1-1	TGTGCCAGCAGCTTATACGGTAGCCGACCTTTCTTT	CASSLYGSRPFF
TRBV19	-	TRBD2	TRBJ2-2	TGTGCCAGTAGTCTAGCGGTACAGAACACCGGGGAGCTGTTTTTT	CASSLAVQNTGELFF
TRBV10-3	-	-	TRBJ2-7	TGTGCCATCAGCGATACCTCGACAGGAGTGAGGGTACAGTACTTC	CAISDTSTGVRVQYF
TRBV9	-	-	TRBJ1-1	TGTGCCAGCAGCGTAGGCGTAGGCGCTGGGGCTTTCTTT	CASSVGVGAGAFF
TRBV19	-	-	TRBJ2-2	TGTGCCAGTATCCCGGCCAGGGGCTACACCGGGGAGCTGTTTTTT	CASIPARGYTGELFF
TRBV29-1	-	TRBD1	TRBJ1-1	TGCAGCGTCAACAGACAGGGAGGCGATGTCGGTACTGAAGCTTTCTTT	CSVNRQGGDVGTEAFF
TRBV5-1	once	-	TRBJ2-1	TGCGCCAGCAGCTTGGATAGCGGAAAGCCCCCTTACAATGAGCAGTTCTTC	CASSLDSGKPPYNEQFF
TRBV4-2	-	TRBD1	TRBJ1-2	TGTGCCAGCAGCCAAGTGACAGGGGACTATGGCTACACCTTC	CASSQVTGDYGYTF
TRBV12-3/TRBV12-4	-	-	TRBJ2-7	TGTGCCAGCAGTGGAGGGGAGGAGCAGTACTTC	CASSGGEEQYF
TRBV12-3/TRBV12-4	-	-	TRBJ2-7	TGTGCCAGCAGTCCAGGGACCTTCTACGAGCAGTACTTC	CASSPGTFYEQYF
TRBV27	-	-	TRBJ1-2	TGTGCCAGCAGTTTCTCCGGCTGGCATGGCTACACCTTC	CASSFSGWHGYTF
TRBV7-9	-	TRBD1	TRBJ1-2	TGTGCCAGCAGCTCGACAGGGAAATCGAAAGGCTACACCTTC	CASSSTGKSKGYTF
TRBV19	-	TRBD1	TRBJ1-2	TGTGCCAGTAGTAGGGGACAGTTCTATGGCTACACCTTC	CASSRGQFYGYTF
TRBV18	-	-	TRBJ1-3	TGTGCCAGCTCACCTTGGCAGACCGACTCTGGAAACACCATATATTTT	CASSPWQTDSGNTIYF
TRBV5-4	-	-	TRBJ2-5	TGTGCCAGCAGCGCGGGACACCCAAATCGGTACCAAGAGACCCAGTACTTC	CASSAGHPNRYQETQYF
TRBV19	-	-	TRBJ2-5	TGTGCCAGTAGTAGGGAGTACTACCAAGAGACCCAGTACTTC	CASSREYYQETQYF
TRBV3-1/TRBV3-2	-	-	TRBJ2-3	TGTGCCAGCAGCCCCACTTTCTCCCAAGGAGATACGCAGTATTTT	CASSPTFSQGDTQYF
TRBV27	-	TRBD1	TRBJ2-1	TGTGCCAGCAGTCTCCGGACAGGTTACAATGAGCAGTTCTTC	CASSLRTGYNEQFF
TRBV7-9	-	TRBD1	TRBJ1-2	TGTGCCAGCAGCACAACCTCTACAGGGGACTATGGCTACACCTTC	CASSTTSTGDYGYTF
TRBV5-1	-	-	TRBJ2-5	TGCGCCAGCAGCACCGGGACGGATCAAGAGACCCAGTACTTC	CASSTGTDQETQYF
TRBV5-1	-	-	TRBJ1-4	TGCGCCAGCAGCTCCGCCATGACAGTGCCTAATGAAAAACTGTTTTTT	CASSSAMTVPNEKLFF
TRBV4-1	-	TRBD1	TRBJ1-2	TGCGCCAGCAGCCAAGGTGGGTTGCGACAGGGGACAAACTATGGCTACACCTTC	CASSQGGLRQGTNYGYTF
TRBV27	-	-	TRBJ1-6	TGTGCCAGCAGTTTATATGGTAATAATTCACCCCTCCACTTT	CASSLYGNNSPLHF
TRBV2	-	TRBD1	TRBJ2-1	TGTGCCAGCAGGGAACAGGGGGCGTCCTACAATGAGCAGTTCTTC	CASREQGASYNEQFF
TRBV29-1	-	TRBD2	TRBJ2-1	TGCAGCGTCTCTACTAGCGGATCCTACAATGAGCAGTTCTTC	CSVSTSGSYNEQFF
TRBV10-2	-	-	TRBJ2-1	TGCGCCAGCAGTGGGACCACGTATGAGCAGTTCTTC	CASSGTTYEQFF